Following are 29 T cell receptor beta chains from one sample sequenced in a study of T-cell memory formation after mild COVID-19. MiXCR, run by TCRdb on the 5' RACE reads, gives a single entry per CDR3 protein. The sample contains under 450,000 distinct CDR3 sequences, more than 20% of which appear only once. Material: PBMCs or a T cell subset sorted from them (not recorded which). The receptors derive from an adult woman who had mild COVID-19 (a few samples of this study predate the infection). Cell type and time point are not known.

This clonotype was picked up a small number of times. J is TRBJ2-5 and V is TRBV15, with D tentatively TRBD2 (6 bases). The CDR3 sequence is 15 residues long. Germline CDR1 and CDR2: LNHNV and YYDKDF (reference sequence). Deletions cut 5 bases from V and 4 bases from J, with 17 bases between. The CDR3 region is CATSPSSGATETQYF. The CDR3 DNA sequence: TGTGCCACCAGCCCCAGTAGCGGAGCCACAGAGACCCAGTACTTC.

This clonotype was seen a few times. The genes are TRBV29-1 and TRBJ2-3, with D unresolved. CDR1 and CDR2 (germline): SQVTM, ANQGSEA. The length of the CDR3 is 13 residues. Deletions cut 7 bases from V and 0 bases from J, with 11 bases between. CDR3 in amino acids: CSASGLSTDTQYF. The CDR3, as DNA: TGCAGCGCCTCAGGCCTTAGCACAGATACGCAGTATTTT.

This clonotype occurred a few times. The CDR3 here is CASSRSLSNTEAFF. CDR3 in DNA: TGTGCCAGCAGCCGAAGTTTGTCGAACACTGAAGCTTTCTTT. The chain joins TRBV3-1 to TRBJ1-1; D is ambiguous. The CDR3 contains 14 residues. Germline V gene data show CDR1 as LGHDT and CDR2 as YNNKEL (reference sequence). Trimming took off 4 bases at V and 1 base at J, with 10 bases between the two ends.

CDR3 DNA: TGTGCCACCAGTGATTTAGGGCCGAGAAATGAGCAGTTCTTC. Amino acid sequence: CATSDLGPRNEQFF. The chain joins TRBV24-1 to TRBJ2-1; no definite D call. The CDR3 is 14 amino acids. Germline CDR1 and CDR2: KGHDR and SFDVKD. The V and J ends lost 1 base and 7 bases respectively, with 10 bases between them.

A few counts support this clonotype. The genes are TRBV6-2 or TRBV6-3 and TRBJ2-1; 8 nucleotides match TRBD1. The CDR3 sequence is 15 residues long. The germline V gene has CDR1 MNHEY and CDR2 SVGEGT. V shed 6 bases, J shed 7 bases, and the junction held 11 bases outside the gene matches. The CDR3 region is CASRKGQGARNEQFF. DNA for the CDR3: TGTGCCAGCAGAAAGGGGCAGGGGGCGCGAAATGAGCAGTTCTTC.

This clonotype was found a few times. The CDR3 region has the DNA TGTGCCAGCAGGTACGGGACAGGGAGCGATGGCTACACCTTC. It encodes CASRYGTGSDGYTF. This chain links TRBV12-3 or TRBV12-4 with TRBJ1-2, with 9 nucleotides matching TRBD1. The V gene end was trimmed by 6 bases and the J gene end by 6 bases; junction bases not matched to a gene: 8. This CDR3 comprises 14 residues.

This clonotype has just a few counts. The rearrangement joins TRBV5-1 to TRBJ1-1, with D uncertain. In germline, CDR1 is SGHRS, CDR2 YFSETQ. This CDR3 has 14 residues. The V and J ends lost 0 bases and 5 bases respectively, with 11 bases between them. CDR3 nucleotides: TGCGCCAGCAGCTTGGAGGGTTGGGAAACTGAAGCTTTCTTT. Translated: CASSLEGWETEAFF.

The genes are TRBV29-1 and TRBJ2-1, with 14 bases fitting TRBD2. The germline CDR1 and CDR2 sequences are SQVTM and ANQGSEA. CDR3 size: 16 residues. V gave up 4 bases and J gave up 6 bases; unmatched junction bases: 8. Here the CDR3 DNA reads TGCAGCGTTGGTAGGGTGGGACTAGCGGGAGCCAATGAGCAGTTCTTC. It is translated as CSVGRVGLAGANEQFF.

This clonotype was counted between two and nine times. The V and J genes are TRBV12-3 or TRBV12-4 and TRBJ2-7; possibly TRBD2 for D (5 bases). The length of the CDR3 is 13 residues. Trimming left V 5 bases short and J 3 bases short, with 11 bases between. The CDR3: CASSRGLIYEQYF. The CDR3, as DNA: TGTGCCAGCAGTCGCGGGTTGATCTACGAGCAGTACTTC.

This clonotype was counted only a few times. The chain has TRBV20-1 and TRBJ2-1; 13 bases are a match to TRBD2. The germline V gene has CDR1 DFQATT and CDR2 SNEGSKA (reference sequence). CDR3 length: 16 residues. V lost 4 bases to trimming and J lost 7 bases; unmatched junction nucleotides: 10. In nucleotides, the CDR3 is TGCAGTGCTACAGGAATAGGACTAGCGGGAGTAAATGAGCAGTTCTTC. It codes for CSATGIGLAGVNEQFF.

The rearrangement joins TRBV7-2 to TRBJ2-1; TRBD2 might be the D (6 bases). The CDR3 is 15 amino acids. V dropped 5 bases and J dropped 6 bases, with 17 bases sitting between them. Germline V gene data show CDR1 as SGHTA and CDR2 as FQGNSA. CDR3 protein: CASSPNALASNEQFF. CDR3 DNA: TGTGCCAGCAGCCCGAACGCCCTAGCGAGCAATGAGCAGTTCTTC.

A note on this clonotype: The junction shows a germline mismatch at one end, possibly a read error. V gene TRBV7-7 combines with J gene TRBJ2-7; D call uncertain. This CDR3 spans 16 amino acids. Per the germline V gene, CDR1 is SSHAT and CDR2 is FNYEAQ (reference sequence). The CDR3: CASSLPQRELPYEQYF. CDR3 in DNA: TGTGCTAGCAGCTTGCCTCAAAGGGAATTACCCTACGAGCAGTACTTC.

This clonotype showed up many times. The V gene is TRBV7-9, the J gene TRBJ1-1; unclear D gene. The CDR3 length is 16 residues. V was clipped by 5 bases and J by 4 bases, with 20 bases between them. Germline V gives CDR1 SEHNR, CDR2 FQNEAQ (reference sequence). CDR3 sequence (DNA): TGTGCCAGCAGCCCTCGGTTGGCAGGAGGAGTCACTGAAGCTTTCTTT. Protein: CASSPRLAGGVTEAFF.

This chain uses TRBV3-1 with TRBJ2-1; D is unresolved. Germline CDR1 reads LGHDT; CDR2 reads YNNKEL (reference sequence). Trimming took off 0 bases at V and 0 bases at J, with 9 bases between the two ends. The CDR3 is made up of 16 amino acids. Here the CDR3 reads CASSQEPAGSYNEQFF. CDR3 bases: TGTGCCAGCAGCCAAGAACCGGCCGGCTCCTACAATGAGCAGTTCTTC.

This clonotype was seen only a few times. The rearrangement links TRBV7-9 to TRBJ2-1; no definite D call. Per germline, CDR1 SEHNR and CDR2 FQNEAQ (reference sequence). The length of the CDR3 is 12 residues. The V end was cut by 5 bases, the J end by 7 bases, with 9 bases between. CDR3 nucleotides: TGTGCCAGCAGCCCTACCGCAAATGAGCAGTTCTTC. This codes for CASSPTANEQFF. The whole variable domain, remainder taken from reference TRBV7-9 and TRBJ2-1, is DTGVSQNPRHKITKRGQNVTFRCDPISEHNRLYWYRQTLGQGPEFLTYFQNEAQLEKSRLLSDRFSAERPKGSFSTLEIQRTEQGDSAMYLCASSPTANEQFFGPGTRLTVL.

The CDR3 protein is CAIQGQEETQYF. CDR3 bases: TGTGCCATCCAGGGACAGGAAGAGACCCAGTACTTC. This chain connects TRBV6-6 to TRBJ2-5, with TRBD1 matching 8 bases. Unmatched junction bases numbered 4, after V lost 10 bases and J lost 3 bases. The CDR3 loop spans 12 amino acids. The germline CDR1 and CDR2 sequences are MNHNY and SVGAGI (reference sequence).

This chain connects TRBV7-9 to TRBJ2-1; 15 bases fit TRBD2. J lost 9 bases, V lost 2 bases, and 11 bases had no gene match. Germline CDR1 is SEHNR and CDR2 is FQNEAQ (reference sequence). This CDR3 region has 18 residues. CDR3 region: CASSLLGLAGGLVGEQFF. CDR3 DNA: TGTGCCAGCAGCTTATTGGGACTAGCGGGGGGACTCGTTGGTGAGCAGTTCTTC.

Note on this clonotype: At one boundary the junction diverges from the germline segment, which might be a read error. The chain has TRBV11-2 and TRBJ1-2; the D gene is possibly TRBD1 (5 bases). This CDR3 contains 14 residues. Germline values: CDR1 SGHAT, CDR2 FQNNGV. DNA of the CDR3: TGTGACAGCAGCTTAAGCGCAGGGTTCTATGGCTACACCTTC. Translation gives CDSSLSAGFYGYTF.

The chain is built from TRBV10-3 and TRBJ2-1; D is possibly TRBD1 or TRBD2 (5 bases each). CDR3 length: 12 residues. Per the germline V gene, CDR1 is ENHRY and CDR2 is SYGVKD. The ends were cut back, 8 bases at V and 5 bases at J, with 10 bases in the middle. The CDR3 loop is CAIGRGDNEQFF. In DNA form, the CDR3 reads TGTGCCATCGGGAGAGGGGACAATGAGCAGTTCTTC.

The chain has TRBV11-2 and TRBJ2-1; TRBD2 matches at 11 bases. The trim removed 7 bases at V and 3 bases at J, leaving 8 bases unmatched. CDR1 and CDR2 (germline): SGHAT, FQNNGV. This CDR3 comprises 16 residues. CDR3 sequence: CASTPWGTSGYNEQFF. In nucleotides, the CDR3 is TGTGCCAGCACCCCCTGGGGGACTAGCGGCTACAATGAGCAGTTCTTC.

This clonotype was seen a few times. V gene TRBV5-1 combines with J gene TRBJ2-7, with D perhaps matching TRBD1 (5 bases). The length of the CDR3 is 14 residues. V dropped 4 bases and J dropped 1 base, with 12 bases sitting between them. Germline CDR1 and CDR2: SGHRS and YFSETQ. Here the CDR3 DNA reads TGCGCCAGCAGCCCGTACCAGGGTTCCTACGAGCAGTACTTC. Encoded protein: CASSPYQGSYEQYF.

The chain is built from TRBV7-6 and TRBJ1-2, with D possibly TRBD1 on 6 matching bases. Germline CDR1 reads SGHVS; CDR2 reads FNYEAQ. Trimming took off 1 base at V and 6 bases at J, with 12 bases between the two ends. The CDR3 is 14 residues long. For the CDR3, the DNA is TGTGCCAGCAGCTTAGGCGGAGGGGGGAATGGCTACACCTTC. Residues: CASSLGGGGNGYTF.

A few counts support this clonotype. The chain is built from TRBV6-6 and TRBJ2-1, with 14 bases aligning to TRBD2. From germline, CDR1 is MNHNY and CDR2 SVGAGI (reference sequence). Losses at the gene ends were 2 bases for V and 14 bases for J; bases not matched to a gene: 5. The CDR3 loop spans 14 amino acids. The CDR3 is CASSYPTSGGAKFF. DNA of the CDR3: TGTGCCAGCAGTTACCCGACTAGCGGGGGGGCCAAGTTCTTC.

This clonotype was picked up a small number of times. The chain carries TRBV18 and TRBJ2-2; TRBD1 matches 11 bases. Germline CDR1 and CDR2: KGHSH and LQKENI. The V segment lost 2 bases and the J segment 5 bases; nucleotides outside the gene matches: 19. The CDR3 contains 21 residues. The CDR3 nucleotides are TGTGCCAGCTCACCATCAACCCTATGGCGCCTGGACAGGGGGCGGACCGGGGAGCTGTTTTTT. It is translated as CASSPSTLWRLDRGRTGELFF. The whole variable domain, remainder taken from reference TRBV18 and TRBJ2-2, is NAGVMQNPRHLVRRRGQEARLRCSPMKGHSHVYWYRQLPEEGLKFMVYLQKENIIDESGMPKERFSAEFPKEGPSILRIQQVVRGDSAAYFCASSPSTLWRLDRGRTGELFFGEGSRLTVL.

This clonotype came up a few times. The chain recombines TRBV20-1 with TRBJ1-1; D uncertain. The CDR3 contains 13 residues. In germline, CDR1 is DFQATT, CDR2 SNEGSKA (reference sequence). Between the trimmed V and J ends, which lost 0 bases and 0 bases, there was a span of 5 bases. The CDR3: CSARDNVNTEAFF. The CDR3 coding sequence is TGCAGTGCTAGAGATAATGTGAACACTGAAGCTTTCTTT.

This clonotype came up a few times. The CDR3 loop reads CASSWAGGGVGEENEQFF. The CDR3 region has the DNA TGTGCCAGCAGCTGGGCTGGGGGCGGCGTGGGAGAGGAAAATGAGCAGTTCTTC. The rearrangement links TRBV5-6 to TRBJ2-1; D might be TRBD1 (6 bases). Per the germline V gene, CDR1 is SGHDT and CDR2 is YYEEEE. The CDR3 has 18 residues. Trimming cost V 3 bases and J 7 bases, with 26 bases left between them.

This clonotype came up many times. J is TRBJ2-5 and V is TRBV29-1, with TRBD2 identical over 7 bases. V lost 7 bases and J lost 1; bases outside the gene matches: 15. The CDR3 loop spans 16 amino acids. Per the germline V gene, CDR1 is SQVTM and CDR2 is ANQGSEA. CDR3 in DNA: TGCAGCGGGGGGAGGGAGATTACTAGTCCCCAAGAGACCCAGTACTTC. As protein: CSGGREITSPQETQYF.

The J gene is TRBJ1-1, the V gene TRBV6-1, with D tentatively TRBD1 (6 bases). The V and J ends lost 4 bases and 2 bases respectively, with 14 bases between them. This CDR3 has 15 amino acids. Germline-derived CDR1 and CDR2 are MNHNS and SASEGT. DNA for the CDR3: TGTGCCAGCAGTGCAGCAGACAGGCCTAACACTGAAGCTTTCTTT. Protein sequence: CASSAADRPNTEAFF.

V is TRBV7-9 and J is TRBJ2-5; D unresolved. Trimming cost V 5 bases and J 0 bases, with 10 bases left between them. The germline CDR1 and CDR2 sequences are SEHNR and FQNEAQ (reference sequence). CDR3 size: 14 residues. Here the CDR3 reads CASSPAAYQETQYF. CDR3 coding DNA: TGTGCCAGCAGCCCTGCAGCGTACCAAGAGACCCAGTACTTC.